These T cell receptor beta chains were read from a single sample in a study of blood T cell repertoires in COVID-19. Libraries were prepared by immunoSEQ multiplex PCR; TCRdb keeps only in-frame clonotypes and omits some of them. Altogether fewer than 130,000 clones are present, more than 70% being singletons, with the ten largest covering 3% to 3.5%. Material for sequencing was peripheral blood. The receptor set was obtained from a woman in her fifties or sixties with acute or convalescent COVID-19. Both conserved end residues are trimmed from each CDR3.

j_call: TRBJ1-4
v_call: TRBV12-3/TRBV12-4
cdr3_aa: ASIRGEEKLF

j_call: TRBJ1-1
v_call: TRBV6-1
cdr3_aa: ASSEQQTNTEAF

j_call: TRBJ1-3
v_call: TRBV18
cdr3_aa: ASSQNPGTGNTIY

j_call: TRBJ2-5
v_call: TRBV4-2
cdr3_aa: ASSQAREETQY

j_call: TRBJ2-1
v_call: TRBV15
cdr3_aa: ATSTGARNEQF

j_call: TRBJ2-4
v_call: TRBV20-1
cdr3_aa: SASSSAGAKNIQY

j_call: TRBJ2-2
v_call: TRBV3-1/TRBV3-2
cdr3_aa: ASSRQGATGELF

j_call: TRBJ2-5
v_call: TRBV7-6
cdr3_aa: ASILGTSGMSGMETQY

j_call: TRBJ1-1
v_call: TRBV5-1
cdr3_aa: ASSSLKTGGAMNTEAF

j_call: TRBJ1-5
v_call: TRBV6-6
cdr3_aa: ASSTQGGNQPQH

j_call: TRBJ1-3
v_call: TRBV5-1
cdr3_aa: ASSAVTSSGNTIY

j_call: TRBJ1-6
v_call: TRBV19
cdr3_aa: ASSPRTGANSPLH

j_call: TRBJ2-7
v_call: TRBV4-1
cdr3_aa: ASSQEIDGGRGEQY

j_call: TRBJ2-7
v_call: TRBV7-2
cdr3_aa: ASSLESSGLTPSYEQY

j_call: TRBJ2-2
v_call: TRBV28
cdr3_aa: ASSPSGRATGELF

j_call: TRBJ2-7
v_call: TRBV19
cdr3_aa: ASSGTSGAISYEQY

j_call: TRBJ2-2
v_call: TRBV11-2
cdr3_aa: ASSLVTLAGGPGELF

j_call: TRBJ2-1
v_call: TRBV19
cdr3_aa: ASSLGGQGINEQF

j_call: TRBJ2-1
v_call: TRBV19
cdr3_aa: ASSIVRGRNNEQF

j_call: TRBJ1-2
v_call: TRBV19
cdr3_aa: ASSMTAGGTYGYT

j_call: TRBJ2-7
v_call: TRBV12-5
cdr3_aa: ASGHQLAVKYEQY

j_call: TRBJ1-5
v_call: TRBV7-2
cdr3_aa: ASSFIGGLSNQPQH

j_call: TRBJ2-3
v_call: TRBV5-4
cdr3_aa: ASSLQRAGVRDTQY

j_call: TRBJ2-2
v_call: TRBV6-5
cdr3_aa: ASSSRENTGELF

j_call: TRBJ2-3
v_call: TRBV5-1
cdr3_aa: ASRQGGSTDTQY

j_call: TRBJ2-7
v_call: TRBV30
cdr3_aa: AWARQRPPYEQY

j_call: TRBJ1-1
v_call: TRBV18
cdr3_aa: ASSPRTGQGARSTEAF

j_call: TRBJ2-5
v_call: TRBV7-2
cdr3_aa: ASSPDRAWETQY

j_call: TRBJ1-5
v_call: TRBV28
cdr3_aa: ASITEYSNQPQH

j_call: TRBJ2-6
v_call: TRBV24-1
cdr3_aa: ATSVKDRGTAGANVLT

j_call: TRBJ1-4
v_call: TRBV5-5
cdr3_aa: ASSLFGGQVAATNEKLF

j_call: TRBJ2-7
v_call: TRBV10-3
cdr3_aa: AISASGTASYKQY

j_call: TRBJ2-5
v_call: TRBV5-6
cdr3_aa: ASSFLAGRGQETQY

j_call: TRBJ2-1
v_call: TRBV5-1
cdr3_aa: ASSSPGYNEQF

j_call: TRBJ1-4
v_call: TRBV6-5
cdr3_aa: ASREGSNEKLF

j_call: TRBJ1-3
v_call: TRBV18
cdr3_aa: ASSPRSGPGFS

j_call: TRBJ1-1
v_call: TRBV5-1
cdr3_aa: ASKVLGAGEAF

j_call: TRBJ2-3
v_call: TRBV19
cdr3_aa: ASSRSGSTDTQY

j_call: TRBJ1-1
v_call: TRBV12-3/TRBV12-4
cdr3_aa: ASRFRINTEAF

j_call: TRBJ1-5
v_call: TRBV6-5
cdr3_aa: ASKKGTGSNQPQH

j_call: TRBJ2-1
v_call: TRBV11-1
cdr3_aa: ASSRKREVYNEQF

j_call: TRBJ1-4
v_call: TRBV7-9
cdr3_aa: ASSSFGAATNEKLF

j_call: TRBJ2-5
v_call: TRBV2
cdr3_aa: ASTSGTSGRGETQY

j_call: TRBJ2-2
v_call: TRBV18
cdr3_aa: ASSPRTGTGELF

j_call: TRBJ2-1
v_call: TRBV9
cdr3_aa: ASSVGSGRYNEQF

j_call: TRBJ2-7
v_call: TRBV18
cdr3_aa: ASSPPRRGRSGTYEQY

j_call: TRBJ2-1
v_call: TRBV11-1
cdr3_aa: ASSQSGAEYNEQF

j_call: TRBJ1-5
v_call: TRBV24-1
cdr3_aa: ATSLQGNQPQH

j_call: TRBJ2-5
v_call: TRBV7-2
cdr3_aa: ASTISRRETQY

j_call: TRBJ2-5
v_call: TRBV19
cdr3_aa: ASSITEGETQY

j_call: TRBJ2-2
v_call: TRBV6-4
cdr3_aa: ASSVRRTGNTGELF

j_call: TRBJ1-1
v_call: TRBV27
cdr3_aa: ASSPGGVRLNTEAF